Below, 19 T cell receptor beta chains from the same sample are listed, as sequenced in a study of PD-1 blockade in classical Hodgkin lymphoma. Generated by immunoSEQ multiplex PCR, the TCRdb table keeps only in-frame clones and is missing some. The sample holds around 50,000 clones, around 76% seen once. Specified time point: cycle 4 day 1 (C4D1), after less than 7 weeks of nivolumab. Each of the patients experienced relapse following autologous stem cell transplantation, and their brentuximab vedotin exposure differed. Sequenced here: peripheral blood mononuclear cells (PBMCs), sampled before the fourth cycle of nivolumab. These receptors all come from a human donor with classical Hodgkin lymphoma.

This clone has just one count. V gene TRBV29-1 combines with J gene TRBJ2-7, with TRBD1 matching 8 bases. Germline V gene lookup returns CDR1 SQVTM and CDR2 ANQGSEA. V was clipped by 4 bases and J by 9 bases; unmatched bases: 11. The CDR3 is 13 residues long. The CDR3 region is CSVAQDRVVVQYF. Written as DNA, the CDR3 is TGCAGCGTTGCCCAGGACAGGGTAGTGGTGCAGTACTTC.

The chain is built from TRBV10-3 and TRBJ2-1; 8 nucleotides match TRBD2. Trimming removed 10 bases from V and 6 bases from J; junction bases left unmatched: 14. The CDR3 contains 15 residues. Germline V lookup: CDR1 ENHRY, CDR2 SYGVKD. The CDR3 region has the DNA TGTGCCACGGGTCGCCCGGGACTAGGAGTCAATGAGCAGTTCTTC. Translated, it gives CATGRPGLGVNEQFF.

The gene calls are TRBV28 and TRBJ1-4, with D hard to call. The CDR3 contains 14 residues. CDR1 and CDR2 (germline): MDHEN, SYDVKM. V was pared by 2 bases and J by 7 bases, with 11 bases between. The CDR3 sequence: CASSLVKKGEKLFF. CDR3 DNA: TGTGCCAGCAGTTTAGTGAAAAAGGGTGAAAAACTGTTTTTT. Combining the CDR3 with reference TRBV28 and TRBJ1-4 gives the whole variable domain DVKVTQSSRYLVKRTGEKVFLECVQDMDHENMFWYRQDPGLGLRLIYFSYDVKMKEKGDIPEGYSVSREKKERFSLILESASTNQTSMYLCASSLVKKGEKLFFGSGTQLSVL.

The CDR3 reads CASSPALAGGPNEQFF. The CDR3 DNA reads TGTGCCAGCAGCCCAGCCCTAGCGGGAGGGCCAAATGAGCAGTTCTTC. The V gene is TRBV7-2, the J gene TRBJ2-1, with TRBD2 matching over 12 bases. From germline, CDR1 is SGHTA and CDR2 FQGNSA. Trimming took 5 bases from V and 7 from J; bases not matched to a gene: 9. The CDR3 loop spans 16 amino acids.

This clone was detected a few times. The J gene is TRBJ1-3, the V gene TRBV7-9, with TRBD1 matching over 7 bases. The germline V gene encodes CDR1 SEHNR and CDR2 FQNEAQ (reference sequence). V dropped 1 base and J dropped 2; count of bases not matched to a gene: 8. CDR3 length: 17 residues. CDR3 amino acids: CASSLGQGFGAGNTIYF. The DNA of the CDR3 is TGTGCCAGCAGCTTAGGACAGGGCTTCGGAGCTGGAAACACCATATATTTT.

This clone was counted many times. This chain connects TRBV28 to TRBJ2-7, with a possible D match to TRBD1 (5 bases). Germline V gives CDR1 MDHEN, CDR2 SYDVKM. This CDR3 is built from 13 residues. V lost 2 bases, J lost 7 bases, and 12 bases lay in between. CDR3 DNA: TGTGCCAGCAGTTTACACGACACAGGAGAGCAGTACTTC. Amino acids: CASSLHDTGEQYF.

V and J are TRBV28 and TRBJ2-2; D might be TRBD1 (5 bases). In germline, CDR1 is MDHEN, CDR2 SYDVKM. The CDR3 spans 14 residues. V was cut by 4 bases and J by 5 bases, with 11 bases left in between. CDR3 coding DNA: TGTGCCAGCAGTTGGGCAGGGCTGACCGGGGAGCTGTTTTTT. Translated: CASSWAGLTGELFF.

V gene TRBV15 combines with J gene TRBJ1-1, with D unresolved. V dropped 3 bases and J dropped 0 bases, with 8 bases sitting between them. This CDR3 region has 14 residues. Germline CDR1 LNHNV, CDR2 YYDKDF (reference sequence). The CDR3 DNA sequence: TGTGCCACCAGCAGCCCACCAGTGAACACTGAAGCTTTCTTT. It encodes CATSSPPVNTEAFF. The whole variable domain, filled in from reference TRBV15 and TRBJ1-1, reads DAMVIQNPRYQVTQFGKPVTLSCSQTLNHNVMYWYQQKSSQAPKLLFHYYDKDFNNEADTPDNFQSRRPNTSFCFLDIRSPGLGDTAMYLCATSSPPVNTEAFFGQGTRLTVV.

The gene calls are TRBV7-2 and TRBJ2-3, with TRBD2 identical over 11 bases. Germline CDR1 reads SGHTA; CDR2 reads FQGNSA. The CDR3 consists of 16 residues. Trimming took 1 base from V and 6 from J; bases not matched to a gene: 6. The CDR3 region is CASSLGETSGTDTQYF. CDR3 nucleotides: TGTGCCAGCAGCTTAGGTGAGACTAGCGGGACGGATACGCAGTATTTT.

CDR3 loop: CASSYGAGYTF. The CDR3 nucleotides are TGTGCCAGCAGTTACGGGGCTGGCTACACCTTC. The chain links TRBV6-5 to TRBJ1-2; tentatively, D is TRBD1 (5 bases). CDR3 size: 11 residues. The germline V gene encodes CDR1 MNHEY and CDR2 SVGAGI. Trimming removed 2 bases from V and 7 bases from J, with 5 bases in between.

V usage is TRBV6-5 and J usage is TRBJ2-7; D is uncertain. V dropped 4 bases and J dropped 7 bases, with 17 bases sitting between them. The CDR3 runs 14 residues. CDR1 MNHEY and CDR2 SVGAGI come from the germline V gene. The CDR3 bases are TGTGCCAGCAGTTTGCTCGGGTCGGCTGGGGAGCAGTACTTC. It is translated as CASSLLGSAGEQYF.

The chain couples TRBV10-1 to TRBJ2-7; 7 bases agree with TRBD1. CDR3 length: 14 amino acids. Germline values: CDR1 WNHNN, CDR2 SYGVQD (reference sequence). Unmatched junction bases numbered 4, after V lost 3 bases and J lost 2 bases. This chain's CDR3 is CASSDFDRAYEQYF. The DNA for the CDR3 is TGCGCCAGCAGTGACTTTGACAGGGCCTACGAGCAGTACTTC.

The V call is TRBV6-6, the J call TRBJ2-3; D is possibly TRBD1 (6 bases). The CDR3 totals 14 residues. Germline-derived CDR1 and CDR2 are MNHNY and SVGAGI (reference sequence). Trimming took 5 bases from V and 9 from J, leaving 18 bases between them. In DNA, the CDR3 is TGTGCCAGCAGTACAGGGACGGTGCGCGGCACGCAGTATTTT. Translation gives CASSTGTVRGTQYF.

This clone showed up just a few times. This CDR3 reads CASSTWTGTTGNTIYF. In nucleotides, the CDR3 is TGTGCCAGCAGTACTTGGACAGGGACGACTGGAAACACCATATATTTT. The rearrangement links TRBV28 to TRBJ1-3, with TRBD1 identical over 8 bases. The germline V gene has CDR1 MDHEN and CDR2 SYDVKM. Trimming removed 5 bases from V and 2 bases from J; junction bases left unmatched: 8. CDR3 size: 16 residues. Using reference TRBV28 and TRBJ1-3 for the parts outside the CDR3, the full variable domain is DVKVTQSSRYLVKRTGEKVFLECVQDMDHENMFWYRQDPGLGLRLIYFSYDVKMKEKGDIPEGYSVSREKKERFSLILESASTNQTSMYLCASSTWTGTTGNTIYFGEGSWLTVV.

CDR3 bases: TGTGCCAGTAGTAGGACAGGGGCAGGTTATGGCTACACCTTC. It is translated as CASSRTGAGYGYTF. The chain is built from TRBV19 and TRBJ1-2; 9 bases are shared with TRBD1. CDR3 length equals 14 residues. Unmatched junction bases numbered 5, after V lost 4 bases and J lost 5 bases. Germline values: CDR1 LNHDA, CDR2 SQIVND (reference sequence).

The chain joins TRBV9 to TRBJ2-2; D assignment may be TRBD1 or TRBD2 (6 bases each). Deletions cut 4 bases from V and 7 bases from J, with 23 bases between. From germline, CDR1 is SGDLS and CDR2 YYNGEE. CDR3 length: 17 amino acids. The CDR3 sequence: CASSPHLLGGGGGELFF. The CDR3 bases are TGTGCCAGCAGCCCACACCTCTTAGGGGGAGGTGGCGGGGAGCTGTTTTTT.

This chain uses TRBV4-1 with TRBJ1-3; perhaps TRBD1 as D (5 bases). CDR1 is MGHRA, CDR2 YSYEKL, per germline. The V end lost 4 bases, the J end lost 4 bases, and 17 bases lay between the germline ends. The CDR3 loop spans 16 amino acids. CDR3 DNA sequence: TGCGCCAGCAGCCTTTTTTCGGGGCCGCAGGGAAACACCATATATTTT. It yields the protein CASSLFSGPQGNTIYF.

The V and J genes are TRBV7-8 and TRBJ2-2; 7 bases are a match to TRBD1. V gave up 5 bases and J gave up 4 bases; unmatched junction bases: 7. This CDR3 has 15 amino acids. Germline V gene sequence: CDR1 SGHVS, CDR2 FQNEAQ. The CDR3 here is CASSQTGLGTGELFF. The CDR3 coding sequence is TGTGCCAGCAGCCAGACAGGGTTGGGCACCGGGGAGCTGTTTTTT. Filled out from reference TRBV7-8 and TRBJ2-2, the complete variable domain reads GAGVSQSPRYKVAKRGQDVALRCDPISGHVSLFWYQQALGQGPEFLTYFQNEAQLDKSGLPSDRFFAERPEGSVSTLKIQRTQQEDSAVYLCASSQTGLGTGELFFGEGSRLTVL.

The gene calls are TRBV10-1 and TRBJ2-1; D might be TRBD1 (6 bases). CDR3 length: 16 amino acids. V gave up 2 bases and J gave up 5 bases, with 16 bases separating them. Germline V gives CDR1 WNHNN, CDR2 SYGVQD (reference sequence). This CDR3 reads CASSENGPGANNEQFF. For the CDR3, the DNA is TGCGCCAGCAGTGAGAACGGGCCAGGGGCCAACAATGAGCAGTTCTTC.